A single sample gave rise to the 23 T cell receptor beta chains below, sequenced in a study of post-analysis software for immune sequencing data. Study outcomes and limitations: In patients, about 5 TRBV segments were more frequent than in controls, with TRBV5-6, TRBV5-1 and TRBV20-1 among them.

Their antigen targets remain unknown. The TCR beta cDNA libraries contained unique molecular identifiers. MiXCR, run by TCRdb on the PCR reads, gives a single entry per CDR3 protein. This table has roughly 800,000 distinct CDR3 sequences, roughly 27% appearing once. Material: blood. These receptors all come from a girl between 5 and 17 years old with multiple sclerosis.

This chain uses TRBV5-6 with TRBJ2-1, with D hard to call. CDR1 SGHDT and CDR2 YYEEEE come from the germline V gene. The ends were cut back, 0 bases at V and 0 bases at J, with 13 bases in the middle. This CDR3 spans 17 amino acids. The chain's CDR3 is CASSLGVGQSSYNEQFF. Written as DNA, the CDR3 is TGTGCCAGCAGCTTGGGGGTAGGGCAAAGCTCCTACAATGAGCAGTTCTTC.

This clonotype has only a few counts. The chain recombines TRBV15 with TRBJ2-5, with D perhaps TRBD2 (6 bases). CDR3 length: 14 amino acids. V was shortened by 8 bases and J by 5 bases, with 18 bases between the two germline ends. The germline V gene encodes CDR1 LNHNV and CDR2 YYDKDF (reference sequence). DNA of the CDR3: TGTGCCACCGGGGTGGGACCCGGAGGGGAGACCCAGTACTTC. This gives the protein CATGVGPGGETQYF.

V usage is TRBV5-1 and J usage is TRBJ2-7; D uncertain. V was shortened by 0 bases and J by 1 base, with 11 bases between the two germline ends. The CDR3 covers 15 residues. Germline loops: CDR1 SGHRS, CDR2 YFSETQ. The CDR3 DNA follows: TGCGCCAGCAGCTTGGCCGTCGGCCGATCCTACGAGCAGTACTTC. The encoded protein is CASSLAVGRSYEQYF.

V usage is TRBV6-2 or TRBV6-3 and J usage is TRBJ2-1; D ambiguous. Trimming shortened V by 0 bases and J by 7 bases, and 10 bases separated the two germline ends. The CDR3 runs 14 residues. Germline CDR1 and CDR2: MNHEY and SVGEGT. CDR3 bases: TGTGCCAGCAGTTACTCCGTAGCTGGGAATGAGCAGTTCTTC. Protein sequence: CASSYSVAGNEQFF.

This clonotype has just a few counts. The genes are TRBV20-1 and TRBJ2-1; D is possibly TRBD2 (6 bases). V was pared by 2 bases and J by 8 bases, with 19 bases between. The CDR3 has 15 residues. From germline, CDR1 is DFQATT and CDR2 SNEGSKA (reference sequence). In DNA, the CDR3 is TGCAGTGCTAGAAACCCACCCCTGGGAGGCGATGAGCAGTTCTTC. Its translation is CSARNPPLGGDEQFF.

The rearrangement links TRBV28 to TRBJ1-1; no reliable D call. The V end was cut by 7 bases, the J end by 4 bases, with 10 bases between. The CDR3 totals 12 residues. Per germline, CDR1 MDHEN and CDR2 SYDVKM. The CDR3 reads CASNILGTEAFF. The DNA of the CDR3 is TGTGCCAGCAATATTCTCGGCACTGAAGCTTTCTTT.

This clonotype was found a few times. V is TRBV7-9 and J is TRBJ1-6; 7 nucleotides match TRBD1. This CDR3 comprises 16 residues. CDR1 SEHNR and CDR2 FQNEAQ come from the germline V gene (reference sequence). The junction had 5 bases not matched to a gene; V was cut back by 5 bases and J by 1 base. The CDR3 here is CASSRLTGSYNSPLHF. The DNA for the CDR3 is TGTGCCAGCAGCCGACTGACAGGGTCCTATAATTCACCCCTCCACTTT.

The CDR3 sequence: CSARVPGGTKRGAPYNEQFF. DNA for the CDR3: TGCAGTGCTAGAGTCCCGGGGGGTACAAAGCGGGGGGCCCCCTACAATGAGCAGTTCTTC. The chain has TRBV20-1 and TRBJ2-1; TRBD2 matches at 9 bases. The CDR3 spans 20 residues. CDR1 and CDR2 (germline): DFQATT, SNEGSKA (reference sequence). Germline trimming cut 1 base from V and 2 bases from J; bases unmatched to any gene: 18.

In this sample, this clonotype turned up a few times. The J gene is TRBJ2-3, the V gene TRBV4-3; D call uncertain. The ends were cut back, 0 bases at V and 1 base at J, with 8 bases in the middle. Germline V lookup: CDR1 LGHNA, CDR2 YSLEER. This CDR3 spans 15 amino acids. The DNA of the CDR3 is TGCGCCAGCAGCCAAGAGGGCAGCCGCACAGATACGCAGTATTTT. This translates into CASSQEGSRTDTQYF.

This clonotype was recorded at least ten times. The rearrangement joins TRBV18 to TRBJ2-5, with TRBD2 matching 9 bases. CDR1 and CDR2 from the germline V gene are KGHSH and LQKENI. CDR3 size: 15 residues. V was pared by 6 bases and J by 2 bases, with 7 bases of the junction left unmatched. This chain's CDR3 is CASSAGLAGQETQYF. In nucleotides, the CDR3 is TGTGCCAGCTCTGCGGGACTAGCTGGGCAAGAGACCCAGTACTTC.

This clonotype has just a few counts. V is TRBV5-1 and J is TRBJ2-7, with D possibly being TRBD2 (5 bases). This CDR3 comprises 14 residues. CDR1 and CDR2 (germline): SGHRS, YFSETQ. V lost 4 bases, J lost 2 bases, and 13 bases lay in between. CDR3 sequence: CASSPDMGAYEQYF. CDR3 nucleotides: TGCGCCAGCAGCCCAGACATGGGAGCCTACGAGCAGTACTTC.

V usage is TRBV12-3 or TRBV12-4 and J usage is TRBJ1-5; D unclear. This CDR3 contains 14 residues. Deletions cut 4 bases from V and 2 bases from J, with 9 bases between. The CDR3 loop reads CASSSIGGNQPQHF. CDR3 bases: TGTGCCAGCAGTTCTATCGGTGGCAATCAGCCCCAGCATTTT.

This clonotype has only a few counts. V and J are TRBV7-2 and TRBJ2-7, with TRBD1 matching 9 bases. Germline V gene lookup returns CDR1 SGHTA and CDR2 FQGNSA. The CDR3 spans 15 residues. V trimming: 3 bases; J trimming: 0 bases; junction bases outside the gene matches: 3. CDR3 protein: CASSFPGQGSYEQYF. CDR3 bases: TGTGCCAGCAGCTTTCCGGGACAGGGCTCCTACGAGCAGTACTTC.

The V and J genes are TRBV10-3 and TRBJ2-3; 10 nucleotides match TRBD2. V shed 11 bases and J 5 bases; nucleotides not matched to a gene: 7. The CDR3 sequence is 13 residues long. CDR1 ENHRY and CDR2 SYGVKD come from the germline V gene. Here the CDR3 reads CALLAGEGDTQYF. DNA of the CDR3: TGTGCCCTTCTAGCGGGAGAGGGAGATACGCAGTATTTT.

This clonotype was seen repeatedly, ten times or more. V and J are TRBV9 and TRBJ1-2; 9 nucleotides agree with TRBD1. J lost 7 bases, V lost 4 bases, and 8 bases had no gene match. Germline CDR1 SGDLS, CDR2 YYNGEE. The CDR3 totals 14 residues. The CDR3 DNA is TGTGCCAGCAGCTCGGGACAGGGAAATCGTGGCTACACCTTC. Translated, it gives CASSSGQGNRGYTF.

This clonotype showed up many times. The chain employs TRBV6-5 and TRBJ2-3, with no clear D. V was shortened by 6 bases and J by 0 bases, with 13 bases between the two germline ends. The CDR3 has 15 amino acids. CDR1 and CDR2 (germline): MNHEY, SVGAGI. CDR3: CASSPTYTSTDTQYF. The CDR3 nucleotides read TGTGCCAGCAGCCCGACATACACTAGCACAGATACGCAGTATTTT.

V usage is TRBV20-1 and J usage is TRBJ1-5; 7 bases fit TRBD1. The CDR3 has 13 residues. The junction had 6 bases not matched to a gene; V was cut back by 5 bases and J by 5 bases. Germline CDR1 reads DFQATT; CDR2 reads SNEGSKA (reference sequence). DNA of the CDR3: TGCAGTGCTTCTCGACAGGGCGATCAGCCCCAGCATTTT. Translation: CSASRQGDQPQHF.

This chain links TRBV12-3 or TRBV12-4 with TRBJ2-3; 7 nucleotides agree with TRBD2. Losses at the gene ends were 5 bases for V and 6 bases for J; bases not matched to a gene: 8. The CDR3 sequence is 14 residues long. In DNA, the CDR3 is TGTGCCAGCAGTGTAAGCGGGAATAGGGATACGCAGTATTTT. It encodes CASSVSGNRDTQYF.

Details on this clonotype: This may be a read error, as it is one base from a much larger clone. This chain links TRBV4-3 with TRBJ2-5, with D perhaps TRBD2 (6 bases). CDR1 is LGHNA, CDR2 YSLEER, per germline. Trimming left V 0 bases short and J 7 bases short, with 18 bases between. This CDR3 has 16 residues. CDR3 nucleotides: TGCGCCAGCAGCCAAGATCAACTAGTGGGAGGTGGGACCCAGTACTTC. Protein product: CASSQDQLVGGGTQYF.

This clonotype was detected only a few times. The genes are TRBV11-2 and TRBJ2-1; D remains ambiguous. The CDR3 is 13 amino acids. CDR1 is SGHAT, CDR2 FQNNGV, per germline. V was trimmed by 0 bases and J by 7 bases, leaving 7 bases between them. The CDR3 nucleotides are TGTGCCAGCAGCTTAGATCTTGGGAATGAGCAGTTCTTC. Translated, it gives CASSLDLGNEQFF.

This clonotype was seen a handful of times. CDR3 nucleotide sequence: TGCAGTGCTAGAGGGGTGTTGGGTCAGCCCCAGCATTTT. Protein: CSARGVLGQPQHF. The chain combines TRBV20-1 with TRBJ1-5; D is uncertain. The germline CDR1 and CDR2 sequences are DFQATT and SNEGSKA (reference sequence). V lost 1 base and J lost 6, with 10 bases in between. The CDR3 totals 13 residues.

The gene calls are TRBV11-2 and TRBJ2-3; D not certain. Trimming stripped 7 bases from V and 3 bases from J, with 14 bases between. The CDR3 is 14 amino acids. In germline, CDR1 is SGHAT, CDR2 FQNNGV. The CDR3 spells CASNPNVRTDTQYF. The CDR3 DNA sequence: TGTGCCAGCAACCCGAACGTAAGAACAGATACGCAGTATTTT.

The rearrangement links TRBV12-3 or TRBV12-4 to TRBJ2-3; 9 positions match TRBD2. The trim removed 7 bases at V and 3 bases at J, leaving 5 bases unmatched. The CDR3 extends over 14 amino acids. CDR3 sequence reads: CASTSGRRTDTQYF. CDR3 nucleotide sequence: TGTGCCAGCACGAGCGGGAGGAGGACAGATACGCAGTATTTT.